The T cell receptor (beta chain) under discussion was sequenced for a study of shared clonotypes between healthy human individuals. Trimming removed 3 bases from V and 5 bases from J; junction bases left unmatched: 6. CDR3 length equals 13 residues. Per the germline V gene, CDR1 is GTSNPN and CDR2 is SVGIG (reference sequence). The deep-level immunoSEQ assay was used. The repertoire was sequenced with immunoSEQ multiplex PCR; TCRdb's copy has only in-frame clones and lacks some. Of under 600,000 clones in the sample, 60% to 80% were seen once. The specimen sequenced was PBMCs. This clonotype was sampled from a woman aged 40 to 50 in good health. Some clones in this sample may be carry-over from other donors' samples. This chain links TRBV30 with TRBJ2-7; 8 positions match TRBD1. The CDR3: CAWSRNRGDEQYF. The CDR3 region has the DNA TGTGCCTGGAGCCGCAACAGGGGGGACGAGCAGTACTTC.